This is a list of T cell receptor beta chains from one sample in a study of CD8 T cells in ankylosing spondylitis. One entry per CDR3 protein, called by TCRdb with MiXCR from the 5' RACE reads. Here the sample spans around 490,000 distinct CDR3 sequences, about 5.7% being singletons. The sequenced material came from blood, either unsorted or a sorted T cell fraction (not recorded which). All receptors derive from a male donor with ankylosing spondylitis. Both conserved end residues are part of each CDR3. D genes are given only for firm matches. Part of the rows lack a size; the others show once, few, many or a class for expanded clones.

clone size	V gene	J gene	D gene	CDR3 protein	CDR3 DNA
many	TRBV7-2	TRBJ2-3	.	CASSQGGRDTQYF	TGTGCCAGCAGCCAAGGGGGGCGGGATACGCAGTATTTT
.	TRBV20-1	TRBJ2-5	TRBD2	CSASPWSGGRQETQYF	TGCAGTGCTTCTCCCTGGTCGGGGGGGAGGCAAGAGACCCAGTACTTC
many	TRBV10-3	TRBJ1-6	TRBD1	CAISFGQGTDSPLHF	TGTGCCATCAGCTTCGGACAGGGCACGGATTCACCCCTCCACTTT
many	TRBV4-3	TRBJ1-6	.	CASSLNPGRDNSPLHF	TGCGCCAGCAGCCTCAACCCGGGGAGGGATAATTCACCCCTCCACTTT
many	TRBV24-1	TRBJ2-1	TRBD1	CATSDSRDSTYNEQFF	TGTGCCACCAGTGATAGCCGGGACAGTACCTACAATGAGCAGTTCTTC
many	TRBV20-1	TRBJ2-5	.	CSATGAETQYF	TGCAGTGCTACAGGGGCGGAGACCCAGTACTTC
many	TRBV6-2/TRBV6-3	TRBJ1-5	.	CASKRNSNQPQHF	TGTGCCAGCAAGAGAAATAGCAATCAGCCCCAGCATTTT
few	TRBV7-8	TRBJ1-5	.	CASSLHRTGNQPQHF	TGTGCCAGCAGCTTACACAGGACGGGCAATCAGCCCCAGCATTTT
many	TRBV5-1	TRBJ1-4	TRBD1	CASRRGTDNEKLFF	TGCGCCAGCAGACGGGGGACAGATAATGAAAAACTGTTTTTT
many	TRBV6-5	TRBJ2-5	.	CASSYQGPQETQYF	TGTGCCAGCAGTTACCAGGGTCCACAAGAGACCCAGTACTTC
many	TRBV7-9	TRBJ2-2	TRBD1	CASSLRDRGAGELFF	TGTGCCAGCAGCTTACGGGACAGGGGAGCCGGGGAGCTGTTTTTT
many	TRBV5-5	TRBJ2-1	TRBD2	CASSLAAGASYNEQFF	TGTGCCAGCAGCTTGGCAGCGGGGGCTTCCTACAATGAGCAGTTCTTC
few	TRBV7-8	TRBJ2-2	.	CASSVNRVPGELFF	TGTGCCAGCAGCGTAAACAGGGTTCCCGGGGAGCTGTTTTTT
many	TRBV11-2	TRBJ1-2	TRBD1	CASSSPWDRVESYGYTF	TGTGCCAGCAGCTCTCCGTGGGACAGGGTTGAGAGCTATGGCTACACCTTC
many	TRBV12-3/TRBV12-4	TRBJ1-2	.	CASSWAGLGYTF	TGTGCCAGCAGCTGGGCAGGGCTTGGCTACACCTTC
few	TRBV28	TRBJ1-2	.	CASSLPTGNYGYTF	TGTGCCAGCAGCCTCCCGACTGGGAACTATGGCTACACCTTC
many	TRBV7-2	TRBJ2-4	.	CASSARTAMYF	TGTGCCAGCAGCGCACGGACAGCCATGTACTTC
many	TRBV5-4	TRBJ1-1	.	CASSASTLNTEAFF	TGTGCCAGCAGCGCCTCTACTTTGAACACTGAAGCTTTCTTT
many	TRBV7-8	TRBJ2-7	.	CASSWDGSYEQYF	TGTGCCAGCAGCTGGGACGGCTCCTACGAGCAGTACTTC
many	TRBV11-2	TRBJ2-5	TRBD1	CASSTRQGETQYF	TGTGCCAGCAGCACCAGACAGGGGGAGACCCAGTACTTC
many	TRBV5-1	TRBJ2-1	TRBD2	CASSLQLAGYNEQFF	TGCGCCAGCAGCTTGCAACTAGCGGGGTACAATGAGCAGTTCTTC
many	TRBV20-1	TRBJ2-1	.	CSAHLTEASYNEQFF	TGCAGTGCTCATCTCACGGAGGCCTCCTACAATGAGCAGTTCTTC
many	TRBV10-1	TRBJ2-1	.	CASSPGGRAEYNEQFF	TGCGCCAGCAGCCCCGGGGGTAGAGCCGAGTACAATGAGCAGTTCTTC
.	TRBV14	TRBJ2-1	.	CASSQIEEWNNEQFF	TGTGCCAGCAGCCAGATAGAAGAGTGGAACAATGAGCAGTTCTTC
few	TRBV15	TRBJ2-1	.	CATSRDRAGNNEQFF	TGTGCCACCAGCAGAGATCGGGCAGGGAACAATGAGCAGTTCTTC
many	TRBV7-2	TRBJ1-1	.	CASSLVGGGEAFF	TGTGCCAGCAGCTTAGTTGGCGGGGGTGAAGCTTTCTTT
.	TRBV5-1	TRBJ1-5	.	CASSVGVGSQPQHF	TGCGCCAGCAGCGTGGGCGTAGGCTCTCAGCCCCAGCATTTT
many	TRBV23-1	TRBJ2-1	.	CASSQLAGFKCSYNEQFF	TGCGCCAGCAGTCAATTGGCAGGTTTCAAATGCTCCTACAATGAGCAGTTCTTC
.	TRBV5-5	TRBJ1-6	.	CASSREMRISPLHF	TGTGCCAGCAGCCGGGAGATGCGGATTTCACCCCTCCACTTT
many	TRBV4-2	TRBJ1-1	.	CASSQGPGELGTEAFF	TGTGCCAGCAGCCAAGGACCAGGGGAATTGGGCACTGAAGCTTTCTTT
many	TRBV9	TRBJ2-5	.	CASSVAEGTQYF	TGTGCCAGCAGCGTAGCCGAGGGGACCCAGTACTTC
many	TRBV4-2	TRBJ2-7	.	CASSQEDAVSYEQYF	TGTGCCAGCAGCCAAGAGGATGCAGTTTCCTACGAGCAGTACTTC
.	TRBV13	TRBJ2-1	TRBD1	CASSSRGQGRPNEQFF	TGTGCCAGCAGCTCAAGGGGACAGGGGCGCCCGAATGAGCAGTTCTTC
.	TRBV20-1	TRBJ1-2	.	CSASGRFYGYTF	TGCAGTGCTAGCGGCAGATTCTATGGCTACACCTTC
many	TRBV20-1	TRBJ1-1	TRBD1	CSARPVDRGAIEAFF	TGCAGTGCTAGACCCGTCGACAGGGGAGCGATTGAAGCTTTCTTT
.	TRBV4-2	TRBJ1-2	.	CASSQDMGIGGYTF	TGTGCCAGCAGCCAAGATATGGGTATAGGAGGCTACACCTTC
many	TRBV5-1	TRBJ2-1	TRBD1	CASSSGQGNDNEQFF	TGCGCCAGCAGCTCGGGACAGGGAAATGATAATGAGCAGTTCTTC
many	TRBV5-1	TRBJ2-7	.	CASSLTGDYEQYF	TGCGCCAGCAGCTTGACCGGGGACTACGAGCAGTACTTC
many	TRBV7-9	TRBJ2-3	.	CASSQPSASTDTQYF	TGTGCCAGCAGCCAACCTAGCGCGAGCACAGATACGCAGTATTTT
many	TRBV5-1	TRBJ2-1	TRBD1	CASTHNLGQGLNEQFF	TGCGCCAGCACCCATAATCTGGGACAGGGATTGAATGAGCAGTTCTTC
many	TRBV5-5	TRBJ2-1	TRBD1	CASSLGDSPYNEQFF	TGTGCCAGCAGCTTGGGGGACAGCCCCTACAATGAGCAGTTCTTC
many	TRBV5-1	TRBJ1-1	TRBD1	CASSLVGGQGTGAFF	TGCGCCAGCAGCTTGGTAGGGGGCCAAGGGACGGGGGCTTTCTTT
many	TRBV10-2	TRBJ2-1	TRBD2	CASGRGTSASSYNEQFF	TGCGCCAGCGGAAGGGGGACTAGCGCGAGCTCCTACAATGAGCAGTTCTTC
many	TRBV10-3	TRBJ2-3	.	CAISETDTQYF	TGTGCCATCAGTGAAACAGATACGCAGTATTTT
many	TRBV15	TRBJ1-3	.	CATSRDLGNTIYF	TGTGCCACCAGCAGAGATCTAGGAAACACCATATATTTT
.	TRBV6-2/TRBV6-3	TRBJ2-2	TRBD2	CASSSGGSYGELFF	TGTGCCAGCAGTTCGGGCGGGAGTTACGGGGAGCTGTTTTTT
many	TRBV28	TRBJ2-7	.	CASSSIDEQYF	TGTGCCAGCAGTTCTATAGACGAGCAGTACTTC
many	TRBV5-4	TRBJ2-7	.	CASSYIPGEQYF	TGTGCCAGCAGTTACATCCCGGGCGAGCAGTACTTC
few	TRBV20-1	TRBJ2-3	TRBD2	CSARGGSGTPTDTQYF	TGCAGTGCCCGGGGTGGTAGCGGGACCCCCACAGATACGCAGTATTTT